These 12 T cell receptor beta chains originate from one sample sequenced in a study of blood T cells in healthy people across ages (dated by TCRdb to between 2014 and 2017). The method was 5' RACE. Sequencing took place on an Illumina HiSeq 2500. The second PCR ran for about 6 to 12 cycles and used a J-beta primer mix along with a sample-barcoded 5' primer. The public reads were run again by TCRdb, first through fastp at Q25 and then through MiXCR, and only productive beta chains were kept. Entries are consolidated by CDR3 protein sequence, retaining the most common genes and DNA. Recorded for this sample are about 1.4 million distinct CDR3 sequences; roughly 64% of them occurred a single time. 6.5% to 8% of the sample goes to the ten largest clones. What was sequenced was blood. These receptors came from a young man in good health.

The V and J genes are TRBV5-1 and TRBJ2-1; 12 bases map to TRBD2. V lost 2 bases, J lost 7 bases, and 10 bases stayed unmatched. CDR1 and CDR2 (germline): SGHRS, YFSETQ. The CDR3 runs 17 residues. The CDR3 here is CASSLLAGGFGRNEQFF. In nucleotides, the CDR3 is TGCGCCAGCAGCTTACTAGCGGGGGGATTCGGTCGGAATGAGCAGTTCTTC.

V and J are TRBV20-1 and TRBJ2-3, with 7 bases lining up with TRBD2. V shed 8 bases and J 2 bases; nucleotides not matched to a gene: 7. This CDR3 is 13 amino acids long. CDR1 is DFQATT, CDR2 SNEGSKA, per germline (reference sequence). The CDR3 coding sequence is TGCAGTTTAGGGGAGGGCCTCACAGATACGCAGTATTTT. Residues: CSLGEGLTDTQYF.

The chain employs TRBV7-8 and TRBJ2-1, with D possibly being TRBD1 or TRBD2 (7 bases each). V was trimmed by 5 bases and J by 0 bases, leaving 20 bases between them. This CDR3 spans 18 amino acids. Germline V CDR1 and CDR2: SGHVS, FQNEAQ. The CDR3 reads CASSPSWEGQSSYNEQFF. CDR3 coding DNA: TGTGCCAGCAGCCCGTCTTGGGAGGGACAGAGCTCCTACAATGAGCAGTTCTTC.

This chain links TRBV11-1 with TRBJ2-7; either TRBD1 or TRBD2 may supply D (5 bases each). V was shortened by 5 bases and J by 0 bases, with 23 bases between the two germline ends. This CDR3 is built from 18 residues. Germline lookup yields CDR1 SGHAT and CDR2 FQDESV (reference sequence). CDR3 DNA: TGTGCCAGCAGCGTTCCCCGATCCGGGACCGAGGACTCCTACGAGCAGTACTTC. Amino acid sequence: CASSVPRSGTEDSYEQYF.

This clonotype was recorded a few times. The chain combines TRBV12-3 or TRBV12-4 with TRBJ2-7; 7 positions match TRBD1. TRBJ2-5 explains the end of the DNA better; the J call may be wrong. The CDR3 contains 13 residues. CDR3 DNA sequence: TGTGCCAGCCAAGGGGGCAGGAGAAAGACCCAGTACTTC. Its protein is CASQGGRRKTQYF.

This clonotype was counted a few times. J is TRBJ2-5 and V is TRBV3-1, with unresolved D. The CDR3 runs 14 residues. V gave up 4 bases and J gave up 5 bases, with 14 bases separating them. The germline V gene has CDR1 LGHDT and CDR2 YNNKEL (reference sequence). CDR3 sequence reads: CASSPPQAFETQYF. CDR3 bases: TGTGCCAGCAGCCCCCCTCAGGCTTTCGAGACCCAGTACTTC.

This clonotype was recorded at least ten times. This chain connects TRBV7-2 to TRBJ2-6; D call uncertain. The CDR3 spans 14 residues. Trimming removed 5 bases from V and 0 bases from J, with 5 bases in between. Germline V lookup: CDR1 SGHTA, CDR2 FQGNSA. DNA for the CDR3: TGTGCCAGCAGCCTACCCTCTGGGGCCAACGTCCTGACTTTC. The encoded protein is CASSLPSGANVLTF.

This chain joins TRBV7-2 and TRBJ2-2, with D perhaps TRBD1 (6 bases). Germline loops: CDR1 SGHTA, CDR2 FQGNSA. V was clipped by 9 bases and J by 4 bases, with 15 bases between them. The CDR3 extends over 14 amino acids. CDR3 in DNA: TGTGCCAGTAGATCAGGGGTATCCACCGGGGAGCTGTTTTTT. Protein product: CASRSGVSTGELFF.

This rearrangement joins TRBV20-1 to TRBJ2-5; 7 bases map to TRBD1. The CDR3 is 16 amino acids. V lost 6 bases to trimming and J lost 5 bases; unmatched junction nucleotides: 18. Germline V gene data show CDR1 as DFQATT and CDR2 as SNEGSKA (reference sequence). CDR3 in DNA: TGCAGTGCGGGGAAGAGCAACAGGGGACGGGACGAGACCCAGTACTTC. Protein product: CSAGKSNRGRDETQYF.

This sequence joins TRBV9 and TRBJ1-4; TRBD1 matches at 8 bases. Trimming at V came to 4 bases and at J to 3 bases, leaving 5 bases not matched to a gene. The germline V gene has CDR1 SGDLS and CDR2 YYNGEE. The CDR3 has 15 residues. CDR3 residues: CASSIDRGPNEKLFF. The CDR3 DNA sequence: TGTGCCAGCAGCATCGACAGGGGTCCTAATGAAAAACTGTTTTTT.

This chain uses TRBV15 with TRBJ2-7, with 8 nucleotides matching TRBD2. Trimming at V came to 6 bases and at J to 2 bases, leaving 6 bases not matched to a gene. The CDR3 runs 14 residues. Germline CDR1 reads LNHNV; CDR2 reads YYDKDF (reference sequence). CDR3 protein: CATRKGTRTYEQYF. DNA of the CDR3: TGTGCCACCAGAAAAGGGACTAGAACCTACGAGCAGTACTTC. Drawing the rest from reference TRBV15 and TRBJ2-7, the complete variable domain is DAMVIQNPRYQVTQFGKPVTLSCSQTLNHNVMYWYQQKSSQAPKLLFHYYDKDFNNEADTPDNFQSRRPNTSFCFLDIRSPGLGDTAMYLCATRKGTRTYEQYFGPGTRLTVT.

This rearrangement joins TRBV29-1 to TRBJ1-5; possibly TRBD1 for D (5 bases). The CDR3 contains 12 residues. CDR1 and CDR2 (germline): SQVTM, ANQGSEA. Trimming took off 7 bases at V and 5 bases at J, with 12 bases between the two ends. The CDR3 coding sequence is TGCAGCGCACCCATGGGGGATCAGCCCCAGCATTTT. Amino acids: CSAPMGDQPQHF.